The 20 T cell receptor beta chains presented below share a single source sample, sequenced in a study of CD8 T cells in Susac syndrome. Roughly 0.45 to 1 ug RNA was reverse transcribed with random hexamers. TCRdb recomputed calls from the immunoSEQ multiplex PCR reads with MiXCR, one row per CDR3 protein. This repertoire shows under 200,000 distinct CDR3 sequences, about 91% found once; its top ten account for around 0.1%. Sequenced material: CD4+ T cells from PBMCs. The receptors here all came from a human donor with Susac syndrome.

The rearrangement links TRBV5-1 to TRBJ2-5, with D unclear. Germline V gene sequence: CDR1 SGHRS, CDR2 YFSETQ. V dropped 0 bases and J dropped 0 bases, with 6 bases sitting between them. The CDR3 has 14 residues. The CDR3 DNA reads TGCGCCAGCAGCTTGGTCCCGGACCAAGAGACCCAGTACTTC. Protein product: CASSLVPDQETQYF.

The chain joins TRBV6-5 to TRBJ1-1, with D perhaps matching TRBD1 (6 bases). Germline CDR1 reads MNHEY; CDR2 reads SVGAGI. The CDR3 sequence is 18 residues long. Trimming left V 0 bases short and J 0 bases short, with 17 bases between. For the CDR3, the DNA is TGTGCCAGCAGTTACTCGTACAGGGTGGGGAGAATGAACACTGAAGCTTTCTTT. Its protein is CASSYSYRVGRMNTEAFF.

The gene calls are TRBV7-9 and TRBJ2-1; D gene uncertain. The V end lost 0 bases, the J end lost 0 bases, and 9 bases lay between the germline ends. This CDR3 contains 16 residues. CDR1 is SEHNR, CDR2 FQNEAQ, per germline (reference sequence). The CDR3: CASSLAVTSSYNEQFF. The CDR3 DNA reads TGTGCCAGCAGCTTAGCGGTTACGAGCTCCTACAATGAGCAGTTCTTC.

This clonotype was seen just once. The V and J genes are TRBV7-3 and TRBJ2-3, with TRBD2 identical over 9 bases. Germline-derived CDR1 and CDR2 are SGHTA and FQGTGA. V shed 3 bases, J shed 0 bases, and the junction held 13 bases outside the gene matches. The CDR3 has 19 amino acids. The CDR3 here is CASSFGPSGVHFSTDTQYF. The CDR3 nucleotides read TGTGCCAGCAGCTTCGGGCCTAGCGGGGTCCATTTCAGCACAGATACGCAGTATTTT. The complete variable domain, with remaining parts taken from reference TRBV7-3 and TRBJ2-3, reads GAGVSQTPSNKVTEKGKYVELRCDPISGHTALYWYRQSLGQGPEFLIYFQGTGAADDSGLPNDRFFAVRPEGSVSTLKIQRTERGDSAVYLCASSFGPSGVHFSTDTQYFGPGTRLTVL.

The rearrangement links TRBV29-1 to TRBJ1-1; D gene uncertain. This CDR3 region has 12 residues. Germline CDR1 reads SQVTM; CDR2 reads ANQGSEA. V was clipped by 2 bases and J by 1 base, with 5 bases between them. CDR3 region: CSVERKNTEAFF. CDR3 nucleotides: TGCAGCGTTGAACGGAAGAACACTGAAGCTTTCTTT.

The rearrangement joins TRBV3-1 to TRBJ1-2; D is possibly TRBD1 (5 bases). V lost 3 bases to trimming and J lost 4 bases, with 12 bases between them. This CDR3 region has 14 residues. Germline-derived CDR1 and CDR2 are LGHDT and YNNKEL (reference sequence). CDR3 nucleotide sequence: TGTGCCAGCAGCCAGGGGCGCGGTAGCTATGGCTACACCTTC. It is translated as CASSQGRGSYGYTF. The variable domain in full, with the rest retrieved from reference TRBV3-1 and TRBJ1-2, is DTAVSQTPKYLVTQMGNDKSIKCEQNLGHDTMYWYKQDSKKFLKIMFSYNNKELIINETVPNRFSPKSPDKAHLNLHINSLELGDSAVYFCASSQGRGSYGYTFGSGTRLTVV.

The chain links TRBV5-1 to TRBJ2-5; 8 nucleotides match TRBD1. J gave up 7 bases and V 4 bases, and 9 bases lay outside the gene matches. The V gene's germline CDR1 is SGHRS and CDR2 YFSETQ. CDR3 length: 14 residues. CDR3 sequence reads: CASSAPQGEGTQYF. CDR3 in DNA: TGCGCCAGCAGCGCCCCACAGGGGGAAGGGACCCAGTACTTC.

The chain has TRBV12-3 or TRBV12-4 and TRBJ2-6; no clear D gene. This CDR3 is 15 amino acids long. V lost 1 base to trimming and J lost 1 base, with 5 bases between them. As DNA, the CDR3 is TGTGCCAGCAGTTTAGTGGCGTCTGGGGCCAACGTCCTGACTTTC. Translating gives CASSLVASGANVLTF.

The V call is TRBV20-1, the J call TRBJ1-1, with 11 bases matching TRBD1. CDR1 and CDR2 from the germline V gene are DFQATT and SNEGSKA (reference sequence). This CDR3 contains 13 residues. Trimming took 5 bases from V and 10 from J; bases not matched to a gene: 9. The CDR3 protein is CSAGGPGQGVAFF. DNA of the CDR3: TGCAGTGCTGGGGGCCCGGGACAGGGGGTAGCTTTCTTT.

This clonotype was detected once. J is TRBJ1-3 and V is TRBV12-3 or TRBV12-4; TRBD1 might be the D (5 bases). The CDR3 totals 16 residues. V lost 1 base and J lost 4, with 14 bases in between. The CDR3 DNA reads TGTGCCAGCAGTTTAGGGTCAGGGCAGGGAGGAAACACCATATATTTT. Its translation: CASSLGSGQGGNTIYF.

This chain connects TRBV30 to TRBJ1-2, with D perhaps TRBD1 (5 bases). The length of the CDR3 is 12 residues. Trimming removed 1 base at V and 4 bases at J, with 7 bases between. Germline V gene data show CDR1 as GTSNPN and CDR2 as SVGIG (reference sequence). The CDR3 sequence: CAWSGGAYGYTF. Written as DNA, the CDR3 is TGTGCCTGGAGTGGAGGGGCCTATGGCTACACCTTC.

This rearrangement joins TRBV28 to TRBJ2-1; the D gene is possibly TRBD1 (8 bases). V lost 5 bases, J lost 9 bases, and 20 bases lay in between. CDR3 length equals 15 residues. Germline V gene data show CDR1 as MDHEN and CDR2 as SYDVKM. The CDR3 DNA is TGTGCCAGCAGTCCAGGGGGCGGGAGCAGAGGTGAGCAGTTCTTC. It is translated as CASSPGGGSRGEQFF.

This chain uses TRBV12-3 or TRBV12-4 with TRBJ1-5, with D uncertain. Trimming removed 6 bases from V and 0 bases from J, with 9 bases in between. The CDR3 spans 14 residues. The CDR3 loop is CASSPYSSNQPQHF. The DNA of the CDR3 is TGTGCCAGCAGCCCTTACAGTAGCAATCAGCCCCAGCATTTT.

J is TRBJ2-3 and V is TRBV20-1; D not certain. The CDR3 is made up of 16 amino acids. Trimming removed 0 bases from V and 0 bases from J, with 13 bases in between. The germline gives CDR1 DFQATT, CDR2 SNEGSKA (reference sequence). DNA of the CDR3: TGCAGTGCTAGAGATCACGCTAAACAAAGCACAGATACGCAGTATTTT. Protein: CSARDHAKQSTDTQYF.

The gene calls are TRBV19 and TRBJ2-1; 7 bases match TRBD2. The CDR3 runs 14 residues. CDR1 LNHDA and CDR2 SQIVND come from the germline V gene (reference sequence). The V and J ends lost 4 bases and 3 bases, in that order; junction bases with no gene match: 3. The chain's CDR3 is CASSTLADYNEQFF. In DNA, the CDR3 is TGTGCCAGTAGTACTCTAGCGGACTACAATGAGCAGTTCTTC.

V gene TRBV18 combines with J gene TRBJ2-7; 7 bases are a match to TRBD1. The V gene's germline CDR1 is KGHSH and CDR2 LQKENI. After removal of 3 bases from V and 0 bases from J, the junction contained 2 bases not matched to a gene. The CDR3 contains 14 residues. CDR3 bases: TGTGCCAGCTCACCGGGACAGACCTCCTACGAGCAGTACTTC. Its translation: CASSPGQTSYEQYF.

The J gene is TRBJ2-1, the V gene TRBV9, with a weak D call TRBD2 (5 bases). Trimming pared 0 bases from V and 8 bases from J, leaving 18 bases between. The CDR3 runs 16 residues. Germline V gives CDR1 SGDLS, CDR2 YYNGEE. CDR3 in DNA: TGTGCCAGCAGCGTAGACCCGGGATGGGATTTCCATGAGCAGTTCTTC. Translating gives CASSVDPGWDFHEQFF.

V usage is TRBV5-8 and J usage is TRBJ2-7, with 10 nucleotides matching TRBD2. Trimming at V came to 4 bases and at J to 2 bases, leaving 6 bases not matched to a gene. The CDR3 extends over 15 amino acids. The germline V gene has CDR1 SGHTS and CDR2 YDEGEE. The CDR3 DNA reads TGTGCCAGCAGCGTAACTAGCGGGGACGCCTACGAGCAGTACTTC. It codes for CASSVTSGDAYEQYF.

This clonotype was detected only once. V gene TRBV19 combines with J gene TRBJ1-5, with TRBD1 identical over 9 bases. Germline CDR1 is LNHDA and CDR2 is SQIVND (reference sequence). Unmatched junction bases numbered 6, after V lost 7 bases and J lost 5 bases. CDR3 size: 14 residues. CDR3 DNA sequence: TGTGCCAGTAACCTAGGGACAGGGCATCAGCCCCAGCATTTT. The encoded protein is CASNLGTGHQPQHF.

V is TRBV9 and J is TRBJ1-1; 7 bases line up with TRBD1. J gave up 0 bases and V 4 bases, and 15 bases lay outside the gene matches. CDR3 size: 18 residues. Germline lookup yields CDR1 SGDLS and CDR2 YYNGEE. DNA for the CDR3: TGTGCCAGCAGCCCCTACACCGGGACAGTTAACGTGAACACTGAAGCTTTCTTT. Protein product: CASSPYTGTVNVNTEAFF. The full variable domain, its missing parts supplied by reference TRBV9 and TRBJ1-1, is DSGVTQTPKHLITATGQRVTLRCSPRSGDLSVYWYQQSLDQGLQFLIQYYNGEERAKGNILERFSAQQFPDLHSELNLSSLELGDSALYFCASSPYTGTVNVNTEAFFGQGTRLTVV.